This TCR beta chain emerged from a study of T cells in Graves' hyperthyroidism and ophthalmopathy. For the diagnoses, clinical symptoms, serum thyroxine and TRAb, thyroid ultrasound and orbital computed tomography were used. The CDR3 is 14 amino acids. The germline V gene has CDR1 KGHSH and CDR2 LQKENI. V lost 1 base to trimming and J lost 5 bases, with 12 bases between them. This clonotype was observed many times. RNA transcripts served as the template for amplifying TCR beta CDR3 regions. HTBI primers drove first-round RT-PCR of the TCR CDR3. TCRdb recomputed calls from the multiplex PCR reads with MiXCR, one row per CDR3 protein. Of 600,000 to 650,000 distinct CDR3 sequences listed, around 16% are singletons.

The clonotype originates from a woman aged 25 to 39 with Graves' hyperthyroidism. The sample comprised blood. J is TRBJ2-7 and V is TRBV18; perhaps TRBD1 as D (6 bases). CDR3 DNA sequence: TGTGCCAGCTCACCACGCGCCAGGGACAACGAGCAGTACTTC. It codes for CASSPRARDNEQYF. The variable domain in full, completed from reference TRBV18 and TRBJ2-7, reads NAGVMQNPRHLVRRRGQEARLRCSPMKGHSHVYWYRQLPEEGLKFMVYLQKENIIDESGMPKERFSAEFPKEGPSILRIQQVVRGDSAAYFCASSPRARDNEQYFGPGTRLTVT.